This T cell receptor beta chain derives from a study of cytomegalovirus exposure and HLA in healthy donors. It was with 60 Vbeta and 13 Jbeta primers that the PCR ran. Profiling relied on immunoSEQ multiplex PCR, and the TCRdb table lists in-frame clones only, not all of them. The sample consists of over 150,000 clones, about 80% of them appearing once. Comments on this clone: Its antigen is unidentified.

CDR3 length: 16 amino acids. Deletions cut 4 bases from V and 2 bases from J, with 16 bases between. Germline CDR1 is MGHRA and CDR2 is YSYEKL. At collection, donors were nominally healthy, but unrecorded immune exposures were probable. The study, taken as a whole, reports: Per published reports, the classifier diagnosed cytomegalovirus status with high specificity and sensitivity. Later examination showed HLA-associated TCR beta chains had greater clonal expansion than equally common others. Relative to the roughly 690-donor mean, N-insertions were reportedly fewer in an Asian-associated ancestry cluster in a later analysis.

This receptor was taken from a man between 25 and 39 years old in good health and CMV-seropositive. The chain uses TRBV4-1 and TRBJ2-3, with a tentative D call TRBD2 (6 bases). The source material was PBMCs. The CDR3 protein is CASSRTGTLVTDTQYF. CDR3 nucleotides: TGCGCCAGCAGCCGAACCGGGACTCTTGTCACAGATACGCAGTATTTT.